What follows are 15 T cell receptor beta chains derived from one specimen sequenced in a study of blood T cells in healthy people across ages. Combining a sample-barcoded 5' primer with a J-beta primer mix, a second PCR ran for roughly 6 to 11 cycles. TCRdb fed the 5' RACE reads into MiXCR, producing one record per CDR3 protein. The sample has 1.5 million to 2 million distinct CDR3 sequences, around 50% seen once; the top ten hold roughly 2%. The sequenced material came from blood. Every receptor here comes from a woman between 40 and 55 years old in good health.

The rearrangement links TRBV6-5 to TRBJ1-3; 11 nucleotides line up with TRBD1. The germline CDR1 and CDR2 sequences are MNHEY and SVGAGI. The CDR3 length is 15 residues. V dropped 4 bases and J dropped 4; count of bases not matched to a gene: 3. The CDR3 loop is CASSSGTGGGNTIYF. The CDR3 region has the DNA TGTGCCAGCAGTTCCGGGACAGGGGGAGGAAACACCATATATTTT.

In nucleotides, the CDR3 is TGTGCCAGCAGTCTCACCGGGACAGGGGTAACTGAAGCTTTCTTT. Protein product: CASSLTGTGVTEAFF. The genes are TRBV28 and TRBJ1-1, with 10 bases that match TRBD1. Per germline, CDR1 MDHEN and CDR2 SYDVKM. The CDR3 sequence is 15 residues long. V trimming: 5 bases; J trimming: 5 bases; junction bases outside the gene matches: 8.

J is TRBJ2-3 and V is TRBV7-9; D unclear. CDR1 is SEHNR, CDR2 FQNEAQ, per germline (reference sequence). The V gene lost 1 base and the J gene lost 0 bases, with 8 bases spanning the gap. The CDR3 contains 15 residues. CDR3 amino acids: CASSLERISTDTQYF. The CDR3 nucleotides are TGTGCCAGCAGCTTAGAACGGATTAGCACAGATACGCAGTATTTT.

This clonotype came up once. DNA for the CDR3: TGTGCCAGCAGCCAAACAGGGGTCTACGGGCAGTACTTC. Translated: CASSQTGVYGQYF. This rearrangement joins TRBV5-6 to TRBJ2-4; 7 nucleotides match TRBD1. CDR3 length: 13 amino acids. V shed 4 bases, J shed 13 bases, and the junction held 11 bases outside the gene matches. Germline CDR1 SGHDT, CDR2 YYEEEE.

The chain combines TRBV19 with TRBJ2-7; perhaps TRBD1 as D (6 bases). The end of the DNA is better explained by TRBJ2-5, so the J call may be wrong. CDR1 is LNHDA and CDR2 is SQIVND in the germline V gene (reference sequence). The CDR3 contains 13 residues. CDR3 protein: CASSMGQGETQYF. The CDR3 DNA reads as TGTGCCAGTAGTATGGGCCAGGGGGAGACCCAGTACTTC.

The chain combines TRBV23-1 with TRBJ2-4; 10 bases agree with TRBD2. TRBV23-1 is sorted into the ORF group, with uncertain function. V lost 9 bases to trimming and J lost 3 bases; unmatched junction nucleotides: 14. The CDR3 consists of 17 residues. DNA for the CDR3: TGCGCCAGTAGATCCGGGACTAGCGAGGTCGGCAAAAACATTCAGTACTTC. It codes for CASRSGTSEVGKNIQYF.

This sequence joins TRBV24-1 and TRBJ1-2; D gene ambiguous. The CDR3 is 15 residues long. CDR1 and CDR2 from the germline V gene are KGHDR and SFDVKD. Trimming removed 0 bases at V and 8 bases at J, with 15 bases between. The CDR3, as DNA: TGTGCCACCAGTGATTTGCAAACGGGGAGTACCGGCTACACCTTC. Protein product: CATSDLQTGSTGYTF.

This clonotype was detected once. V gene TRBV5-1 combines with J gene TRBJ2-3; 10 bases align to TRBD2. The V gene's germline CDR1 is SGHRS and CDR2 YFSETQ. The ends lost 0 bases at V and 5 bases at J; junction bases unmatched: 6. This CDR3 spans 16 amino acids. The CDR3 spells CASSLARTSGVDTQYF. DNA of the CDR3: TGCGCCAGCAGCTTGGCCAGAACTAGCGGGGTAGATACGCAGTATTTT.

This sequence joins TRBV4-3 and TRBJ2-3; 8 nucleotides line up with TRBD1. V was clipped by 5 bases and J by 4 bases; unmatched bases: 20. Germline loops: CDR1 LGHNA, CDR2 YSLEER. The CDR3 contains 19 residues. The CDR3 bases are TGCGCCAGCAGCTCCGGACAGGGTGGTAACAGCCAACCGTCAGATACGCAGTATTTT. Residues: CASSSGQGGNSQPSDTQYF.

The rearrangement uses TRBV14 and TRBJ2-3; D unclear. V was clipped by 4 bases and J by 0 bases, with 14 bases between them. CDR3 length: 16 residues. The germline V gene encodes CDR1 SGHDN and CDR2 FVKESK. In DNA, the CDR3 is TGTGCCAGCAGCCTCGCAATGTCGGTCAGCACAGATACGCAGTATTTT. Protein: CASSLAMSVSTDTQYF.

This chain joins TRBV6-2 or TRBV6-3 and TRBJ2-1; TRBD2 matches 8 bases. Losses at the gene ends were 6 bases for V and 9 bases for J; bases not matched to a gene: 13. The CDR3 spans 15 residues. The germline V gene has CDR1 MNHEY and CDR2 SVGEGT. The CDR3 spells CASSSLGGGRGEQFF. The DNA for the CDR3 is TGTGCCAGCAGCTCCCTGGGCGGGGGGAGAGGTGAGCAGTTCTTC.

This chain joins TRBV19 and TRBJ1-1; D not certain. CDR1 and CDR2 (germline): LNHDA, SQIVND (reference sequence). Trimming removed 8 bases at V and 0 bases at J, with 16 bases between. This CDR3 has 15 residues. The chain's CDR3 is CASRVSENLNTEAFF. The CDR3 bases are TGTGCCAGTCGGGTATCGGAAAACTTGAACACTGAAGCTTTCTTT.

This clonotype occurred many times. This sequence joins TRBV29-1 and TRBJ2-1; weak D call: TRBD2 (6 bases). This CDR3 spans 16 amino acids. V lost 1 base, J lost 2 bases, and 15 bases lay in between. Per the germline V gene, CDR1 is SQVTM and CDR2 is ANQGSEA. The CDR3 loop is CSVEGTGGPAYNEQFF. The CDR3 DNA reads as TGCAGCGTTGAAGGGACCGGAGGGCCCGCCTACAATGAGCAGTTCTTC.

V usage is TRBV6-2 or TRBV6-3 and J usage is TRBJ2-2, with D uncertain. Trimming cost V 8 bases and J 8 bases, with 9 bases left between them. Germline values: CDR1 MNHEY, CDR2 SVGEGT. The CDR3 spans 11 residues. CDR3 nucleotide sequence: TGTGCCAGCCACATCGGAGGGGAGCTGTTTTTT. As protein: CASHIGGELFF.

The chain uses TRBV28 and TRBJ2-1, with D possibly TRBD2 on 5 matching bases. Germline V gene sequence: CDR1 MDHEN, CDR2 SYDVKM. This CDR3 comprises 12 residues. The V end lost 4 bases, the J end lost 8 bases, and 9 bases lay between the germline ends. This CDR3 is CASSSRGHEQFF. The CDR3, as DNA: TGTGCCAGCAGTTCAAGAGGGCATGAGCAGTTCTTC.